The rows below give T cell receptor beta chains drawn from one sample of a study of blood T cell repertoires in COVID-19. Clones were read by immunoSEQ multiplex PCR, and TCRdb kept only the in-frame ones, dropping some. The table shows more than 100,000 clones, with around 86% occurring only once. The sequenced material came from peripheral blood. The receptor set was obtained from a woman between 55 and 75 years old with active or convalescent COVID-19. Each CDR3 is given with its conserved first and last residue. Each record gives: D gene, clone size, J gene, V gene, CDR3 DNA, CDR3 protein. D genes are given only for firm matches. Clone size is shown for a subset of rows, as once, few, many or a class of expanded clone.

D gene: NA
clone size: NA
J gene: TRBJ2-3
V gene: TRBV28
CDR3 DNA: TGTGCCAGTACAGGTGGGGTAGATACGCAGTATTTT
CDR3 protein: CASTGGVDTQYF

D gene: NA
clone size: NA
J gene: TRBJ2-6
V gene: TRBV4-3
CDR3 DNA: TGCGCCAGCAGCCAAAACTTACTTTCTGGGGCCAACGTCCTGACTTTC
CDR3 protein: CASSQNLLSGANVLTF

D gene: NA
clone size: NA
J gene: TRBJ2-1
V gene: TRBV6-5
CDR3 DNA: TGTGCCAGCAGGTCCGCCGGTCAGACACCTGAGCAGTTCTTC
CDR3 protein: CASRSAGQTPEQFF

D gene: TRBD2
clone size: NA
J gene: TRBJ2-4
V gene: TRBV28
CDR3 DNA: TGTGCCAGCAGTTCTGGACTAGCGGGAGGGCCGGCCAAAAACATTCAGTACTTC
CDR3 protein: CASSSGLAGGPAKNIQYF

D gene: TRBD2
clone size: few
J gene: TRBJ2-7
V gene: TRBV7-9
CDR3 DNA: TGTGCCAGCAGCTCTCTCGGGGAGGGGTCCTACGAGCAGTACTTC
CDR3 protein: CASSSLGEGSYEQYF

D gene: NA
clone size: once
J gene: TRBJ2-7
V gene: TRBV11-2
CDR3 DNA: TGTGCCAGCAGCTTAGGTCCCCCGGTACCTAATACCTACGAGCAGTACTTC
CDR3 protein: CASSLGPPVPNTYEQYF

D gene: NA
clone size: NA
J gene: TRBJ1-1
V gene: TRBV2
CDR3 DNA: TGTGCCAGTGGACAGCTCATGAACACTGAAGCTTTCTTT
CDR3 protein: CASGQLMNTEAFF

D gene: TRBD2
clone size: NA
J gene: TRBJ2-7
V gene: TRBV6-6
CDR3 DNA: TGTGCCAGCAGTTACCCGGGGAGGGTCTACGAGCAGTACTTC
CDR3 protein: CASSYPGRVYEQYF

D gene: TRBD1
clone size: NA
J gene: TRBJ1-3
V gene: TRBV4-3
CDR3 DNA: TGCGCCAGCAGCCAAACCAGGGGGTCTGGAAACACCATATATTTT
CDR3 protein: CASSQTRGSGNTIYF

D gene: TRBD1
clone size: NA
J gene: TRBJ2-1
V gene: TRBV5-4
CDR3 DNA: TGTGCCAGCAGCGGAGCCGGGACAGGGGGCATCTATGAGCAGTTCTTC
CDR3 protein: CASSGAGTGGIYEQFF

D gene: TRBD1
clone size: few
J gene: TRBJ1-1
V gene: TRBV23-1
CDR3 DNA: TGCGCCAGCAGTCACGACAGGGAAGAAAACACTGAAGCTTTCTTT
CDR3 protein: CASSHDREENTEAFF

D gene: NA
clone size: NA
J gene: TRBJ2-5
V gene: TRBV29-1
CDR3 DNA: TGCAGCGGGGGTGAGGAGACCCAGTACTTC
CDR3 protein: CSGGEETQYF

D gene: NA
clone size: NA
J gene: TRBJ2-1
V gene: TRBV13
CDR3 DNA: TGTGCCAGCAGCTTACGTATAGCCTCCTACAATGAGCAGTTCTTC
CDR3 protein: CASSLRIASYNEQFF

D gene: NA
clone size: NA
J gene: TRBJ1-1
V gene: TRBV6-5
CDR3 DNA: TGTGCCAGCATCCCAAGTGGGGGGGGTACTGAAGCTTTCTTT
CDR3 protein: CASIPSGGGTEAFF

D gene: TRBD1
clone size: NA
J gene: TRBJ1-1
V gene: TRBV6-5
CDR3 DNA: TGTGCCATGGGACAGGGAGGGCACACTGAAGCTTTCTTT
CDR3 protein: CAMGQGGHTEAFF

D gene: NA
clone size: NA
J gene: TRBJ1-1
V gene: TRBV6-1
CDR3 DNA: TGTGCCAGCAGTGAGAACTTTCAAGTGAACACTGAAGCTTTCTTT
CDR3 protein: CASSENFQVNTEAFF

D gene: NA
clone size: NA
J gene: TRBJ1-5
V gene: TRBV24-1
CDR3 DNA: TGTGCCACCAGTGGCAGCGAAAATCAGCCCCAGCATTTT
CDR3 protein: CATSGSENQPQHF

D gene: NA
clone size: once
J gene: TRBJ1-2
V gene: TRBV28
CDR3 DNA: TGTGCCAGCAGTTTACCCAGCACTGCTAGCTATGGCTACACCTTC
CDR3 protein: CASSLPSTASYGYTF

D gene: TRBD1
clone size: NA
J gene: TRBJ1-2
V gene: TRBV27
CDR3 DNA: TGTGCCAGCAGTTTAAATATAGGGACAGGGATGGCCTATGGCTACACCTTC
CDR3 protein: CASSLNIGTGMAYGYTF

D gene: TRBD2
clone size: NA
J gene: TRBJ2-3
V gene: TRBV15
CDR3 DNA: TGTGCCACCAGCAGAGAGGTAGCGGGAGGTCTACCAGATACGCAGTATTTT
CDR3 protein: CATSREVAGGLPDTQYF

D gene: TRBD2
clone size: NA
J gene: TRBJ2-7
V gene: TRBV7-3
CDR3 DNA: TGTGCCAGCAGCCCTTTGGGCGGGAGGGCCCTCTACGAGCAGTACTTC
CDR3 protein: CASSPLGGRALYEQYF

D gene: TRBD1
clone size: NA
J gene: TRBJ1-1
V gene: TRBV10-3
CDR3 DNA: TGTGCCATCAGTGAGTCTGGAGAAGGGGGCAGCAAAGCTTTCTTT
CDR3 protein: CAISESGEGGSKAFF

D gene: NA
clone size: once
J gene: TRBJ2-3
V gene: TRBV5-1
CDR3 DNA: TGCGCCAGCTCGCGGGGACCCACAGATACGCAGTATTTT
CDR3 protein: CASSRGPTDTQYF

D gene: NA
clone size: NA
J gene: TRBJ1-2
V gene: TRBV10-2
CDR3 DNA: TGCGCCAGCAGTGCTTCAGGGGTCTATGGCTACACCTTC
CDR3 protein: CASSASGVYGYTF

D gene: TRBD2
clone size: NA
J gene: TRBJ2-7
V gene: TRBV3-1/TRBV3-2
CDR3 DNA: TGTGCCAGCAGCCAAGAAACTAGCGGGATGTTAGGTGAGCAGTACTTC
CDR3 protein: CASSQETSGMLGEQYF

D gene: TRBD1
clone size: NA
J gene: TRBJ1-1
V gene: TRBV19
CDR3 DNA: TGTGCCAGTAGTGACAGGGCTTTCCTGACTGAAGCTTTCTTT
CDR3 protein: CASSDRAFLTEAFF

D gene: NA
clone size: NA
J gene: TRBJ2-7
V gene: TRBV15
CDR3 DNA: TGTGCCACCAGCAGAGATGTAATCGCGGGCGAGCAGTACTTC
CDR3 protein: CATSRDVIAGEQYF